The 27 T cell receptor beta chains below all came from one sample that was sequenced in a study of T cell responses to AZD1222 COVID-19 vaccine. Repertoires were generated with immunoSEQ multiplex PCR, while TCRdb's copy carries only in-frame clones and drops some. The table lists around 89,000 clones, 85% to 90% of them singletons. The material was peripheral blood, obtained on day 0 of AZD1222 vaccination. The receptors here all came from an adult in good health.

The V call is TRBV3-1 (or the pseudogene TRBV3-2), the J call TRBJ2-7, with a weak D call TRBD1 (7 bases). The CDR3 extends over 15 amino acids. The germline V and J ends were trimmed by 1 base and 2 bases, with 12 bases remaining between them. The V gene's germline CDR1 is LGHDT and CDR2 YNNKEL (reference sequence). The CDR3 reads CASSQGAGQTYEQYF. For the CDR3, the DNA is TGTGCCAGCAGCCAAGGGGCGGGACAGACCTACGAGCAGTACTTC.

The rearrangement links TRBV9 to TRBJ2-1; D might be TRBD2 (5 bases). CDR1 and CDR2 (germline): SGDLS, YYNGEE. The V end lost 3 bases, the J end lost 2 bases, and 9 bases lay between the germline ends. This CDR3 comprises 14 residues. The CDR3 bases are TGTGCCAGCAGCGCGGGGTTTCCCTACAATGAGCAGTTCTTC. Translating gives CASSAGFPYNEQFF.

The genes are TRBV6-1 and TRBJ2-3, with TRBD1 matching over 9 bases. The CDR3 runs to 17 residues. V was clipped by 2 bases and J by 4 bases; unmatched bases: 10. Germline V gives CDR1 MNHNS, CDR2 SASEGT. The CDR3 region is CASSEFAGQGGADTQYF. The CDR3 coding sequence is TGTGCCAGCAGTGAATTTGCGGGACAGGGAGGCGCAGATACGCAGTATTTT.

For the CDR3, the DNA is TGTGCCAGCAGCCATAGCGGGAGGGAAGAGACCCAGTACTTC. This sequence encodes CASSHSGREETQYF. This chain uses TRBV3-1 (or the pseudogene TRBV3-2) with TRBJ2-5, with 11 bases identical to TRBD2. Trimming cost V 3 bases and J 3 bases; bases outside gene matches: 0. The CDR3 runs to 14 residues. Looked up from germline, CDR1 is LGHDT and CDR2 is YNNKEL (reference sequence).

This clone was observed a few times. V usage is TRBV5-4 and J usage is TRBJ1-3, with a weak D call TRBD1 (5 bases). CDR1 is SGHNT and CDR2 is YYREEE in the germline V gene (reference sequence). V lost 0 bases and J 7 bases, leaving 11 bases between the germline ends. CDR3 length: 14 residues. The CDR3 DNA reads as TGTGCCAGCAGCTTGGCCGGTCGGGGGAACACCATATATTTT. This translates into CASSLAGRGNTIYF. Looking up the rest from reference TRBV5-4 and TRBJ1-3 gives the full variable domain: ETGVTQSPTHLIKTRGQQVTLRCSSQSGHNTVSWYQQALGQGPQFIFQYYREEENGRGNFPPRFSGLQFPNYSSELNVNALELDDSALYLCASSLAGRGNTIYFGEGSWLTVV.

J is TRBJ1-1 and V is TRBV7-2; D is possibly TRBD1 (6 bases). This CDR3 has 14 residues. The V end lost 2 bases, the J end lost 0 bases, and 7 bases lay between the germline ends. CDR1 is SGHTA, CDR2 FQGNSA, per germline. The CDR3 nucleotides are TGTGCCAGCAGCTTAACAGGGATGAACACTGAAGCTTTCTTT. Its translation is CASSLTGMNTEAFF.

This chain uses TRBV7-8 with TRBJ1-1; 11 nucleotides match TRBD1. V dropped 1 base and J dropped 1; count of bases not matched to a gene: 2. The CDR3 is 16 amino acids. Germline values: CDR1 SGHVS, CDR2 FQNEAQ. CDR3 coding DNA: TGTGCCAGCAGCTTAGGGACAGGGGGCGGGAACACTGAAGCTTTCTTT. This gives the protein CASSLGTGGGNTEAFF. Using reference TRBV7-8 and TRBJ1-1 for the parts outside the CDR3, the full variable domain is GAGVSQSPRYKVAKRGQDVALRCDPISGHVSLFWYQQALGQGPEFLTYFQNEAQLDKSGLPSDRFFAERPEGSVSTLKIQRTQQEDSAVYLCASSLGTGGGNTEAFFGQGTRLTVV.

In its sample, this clone was seen once. The chain recombines TRBV27 with TRBJ2-6; the match to TRBD1 covers 8 bases. The CDR3 is 21 amino acids. The V segment lost 7 bases and the J segment 0 bases; nucleotides outside the gene matches: 20. Germline V gene sequence: CDR1 MNHEY, CDR2 SMNVEV (reference sequence). This chain's CDR3 is CASTRWGPGGLGSSGANVLTF. The CDR3 DNA reads TGTGCCAGCACTCGGTGGGGGCCAGGGGGCCTAGGTAGCTCTGGGGCCAACGTCCTGACTTTC.

With regard to this clone: Other DNA sequences in the sample encode the same CDR3. The genes are TRBV18 and TRBJ1-1, with a possible D match to TRBD1 (5 bases). V dropped 4 bases and J dropped 1 base, with 7 bases sitting between them. The germline gives CDR1 KGHSH, CDR2 LQKENI. This CDR3 spans 13 amino acids. CDR3 residues: CASSLGTNTEAFF. CDR3 nucleotide sequence: TGTGCCAGCTCACTCGGGACGAACACTGAAGCTTTCTTT.

V gene TRBV28 combines with J gene TRBJ1-4; maybe TRBD1 (5 bases). V shed 4 bases and J shed 8 bases, with 20 bases lying between them. This CDR3 region has 16 residues. Germline loops: CDR1 MDHEN, CDR2 SYDVKM. Written as DNA, the CDR3 is TGTGCCAGCAGTTATCCTGCGGCAGGGTCACGGGAAAAACTGTTTTTT. Amino acids: CASSYPAAGSREKLFF.

About this clone: Germline and junction disagree at one end, which may indicate a read error. The V call is TRBV5-1, the J call TRBJ2-2, with D possibly being TRBD2 (6 bases). Germline CDR1 is SGHRS and CDR2 is YFSETQ. The CDR3 runs to 14 residues. CDR3 DNA: TGCGTCAGCAGCTTGGGGACTAACACCGGGGAGCTGTTTTTT. It yields the protein CVSSLGTNTGELFF.

The V call is TRBV5-4, the J call TRBJ1-1; D is undetermined. V was trimmed by 0 bases and J by 2 bases, leaving 5 bases between them. The CDR3 is 13 residues long. The germline gives CDR1 SGHNT, CDR2 YYREEE (reference sequence). Here the CDR3 reads CASSLGGNTEAFF. The DNA for the CDR3 is TGTGCCAGCAGCTTGGGGGGAAACACTGAAGCTTTCTTT.

V is TRBV11-2 and J is TRBJ1-1, with 8 bases matching TRBD1. J lost 1 base, V lost 5 bases, and 3 bases had no gene match. Looked up from germline, CDR1 is SGHAT and CDR2 is FQNNGV. This CDR3 comprises 14 residues. CDR3 sequence: CASSRQGPNTEAFF. DNA of the CDR3: TGTGCCAGCAGCCGACAGGGGCCGAACACTGAAGCTTTCTTT.

The CDR3 protein is CASRYGPGYGYTF. CDR3 coding DNA: TGTGCCAGCAGGTACGGACCAGGCTATGGCTACACCTTC. This chain links TRBV3-1 (or the pseudogene TRBV3-2) with TRBJ1-2; D ambiguous. Germline CDR1 and CDR2: LGHDT and YNNKEL (reference sequence). V gave up 6 bases and J gave up 4 bases, with 12 bases separating them. The CDR3 is 13 amino acids.

The V call is TRBV28, the J call TRBJ1-3, with D possibly being TRBD1 (5 bases). CDR1 and CDR2 from the germline V gene are MDHEN and SYDVKM. This CDR3 contains 17 residues. V lost 5 bases and J 0 bases, leaving 17 bases between the germline ends. The CDR3 loop reads CASSVSSWGVSGNTIYF. The DNA of the CDR3 is TGTGCCAGCAGTGTCAGCTCCTGGGGGGTCTCTGGAAACACCATATATTTT.

The chain is built from TRBV3-1 (or the pseudogene TRBV3-2) and TRBJ1-3, with D tentatively TRBD1 (5 bases). The CDR3 length is 13 residues. V shed 8 bases and J shed 0 bases, with 8 bases lying between them. In germline, CDR1 is LGHDT, CDR2 YNNKEL (reference sequence). CDR3 coding DNA: TGTGCCAGCGTAGGGGCCTCTGGAAACACCATATATTTT. Translated, it gives CASVGASGNTIYF.

This clone has a handful of counts. The rearrangement links TRBV9 to TRBJ2-1; 7 nucleotides align to TRBD2. V gave up 0 bases and J gave up 4 bases; unmatched junction bases: 4. This CDR3 has 15 residues. Germline-derived CDR1 and CDR2 are SGDLS and YYNGEE. CDR3 amino acids: CASSVVAGGYNEQFF. CDR3 coding DNA: TGTGCCAGCAGCGTAGTAGCGGGTGGGTACAATGAGCAGTTCTTC.

The chain couples TRBV14 to TRBJ1-6, with 9 bases lining up with TRBD1. Germline V gene sequence: CDR1 SGHDN, CDR2 FVKESK. The trim removed 5 bases at V and 9 bases at J, leaving 17 bases unmatched. This CDR3 is built from 18 residues. The CDR3 sequence is CASSSPITGTGSTSPLHF. The CDR3 nucleotides are TGTGCCAGCAGCTCACCAATAACCGGGACAGGGAGTACTTCACCCCTCCACTTT.

This chain joins TRBV29-1 and TRBJ2-7, with 9 bases lining up with TRBD1. Losses at the gene ends were 4 bases for V and 2 bases for J; bases not matched to a gene: 3. Per germline, CDR1 SQVTM and CDR2 ANQGSEA. This CDR3 comprises 13 residues. CDR3 residues: CSVGTGDAYEQYF. The DNA for the CDR3 is TGCAGCGTTGGGACAGGGGACGCCTACGAGCAGTACTTC.

The chain joins TRBV2 to TRBJ2-7; the match to TRBD2 covers 15 bases. There are 15 residues in the CDR3. Germline trimming cut 6 bases from V and 0 bases from J; bases unmatched to any gene: 0. Germline assignment: CDR1 SNHLY and CDR2 FYNNEI. The CDR3 nucleotides are TGTGCCAGCAGGGGACTAGCGGGAGGCTCCTACGAGCAGTACTTC. Translated, it gives CASRGLAGGSYEQYF.

This rearrangement joins TRBV11-3 to TRBJ1-1; D remains unclear. The V end was cut by 5 bases, the J end by 0 bases, with 10 bases between. The CDR3 is made up of 14 amino acids. CDR1 and CDR2 from the germline V gene are SGHNT and YENEEA. The CDR3 region has the DNA TGTGCCAGCAGCCCGGGCGGCATGAACACTGAAGCTTTCTTT. Translation: CASSPGGMNTEAFF.

The chain employs TRBV7-8 and TRBJ1-5, with D possibly being TRBD1 (6 bases). V lost 5 bases to trimming and J lost 7 bases, with 12 bases between them. The germline V gene encodes CDR1 SGHVS and CDR2 FQNEAQ. There are 13 residues in the CDR3. CDR3 bases: TGTGCCAGCAGCCAGCATAGGGGGCAGCCCCAGCATTTT. Its protein product is CASSQHRGQPQHF.

The rearrangement uses TRBV5-1 and TRBJ1-4; 9 nucleotides line up with TRBD1. The V and J ends lost 2 bases and 5 bases, in that order; junction bases with no gene match: 7. Germline-derived CDR1 and CDR2 are SGHRS and YFSETQ. The CDR3 sequence is 16 residues long. CDR3 DNA: TGCGCCAGCAGCTTAGGCCCGGGACAGGGCAATGAAAAACTGTTTTTT. Protein sequence: CASSLGPGQGNEKLFF.

J is TRBJ2-7 and V is TRBV28; perhaps D is TRBD1 or TRBD2 (5 bases each). V lost 10 bases and J 3 bases, leaving 19 bases between the germline ends. Germline values: CDR1 MDHEN, CDR2 SYDVKM. The CDR3 is 14 residues long. The CDR3 sequence: CATNPPGTGYEQYF. For the CDR3, the DNA is TGTGCCACCAATCCACCCGGGACGGGCTACGAGCAGTACTTC.

The chain couples TRBV2 to TRBJ2-2, with 8 bases matching TRBD2. V shed 6 bases, J shed 8 bases, and the junction held 8 bases outside the gene matches. The CDR3 has 14 residues. Germline CDR1 SNHLY, CDR2 FYNNEI. DNA for the CDR3: TGTGCCAGCAGCCCCTCCCGACTAGCGGGGGAGCTGTTTTTT. It is translated as CASSPSRLAGELFF.

The chain uses TRBV11-3 and TRBJ2-1, with TRBD2 identical over 10 bases. Germline loops: CDR1 SGHNT, CDR2 YENEEA. The CDR3 contains 14 residues. Trimming at V came to 3 bases and at J to 8 bases, leaving 4 bases not matched to a gene. The CDR3 reads CASSLLAGDHEQFF. CDR3 coding DNA: TGTGCCAGCAGCTTGCTAGCGGGGGACCATGAGCAGTTCTTC.

V gene TRBV30 combines with J gene TRBJ1-1, with 8 bases identical to TRBD1. This CDR3 is 13 amino acids long. In germline, CDR1 is GTSNPN, CDR2 SVGIG (reference sequence). Trimming cost V 1 base and J 8 bases; bases outside gene matches: 6. The chain's CDR3 is CAWSAQRQGEAFF. The DNA for the CDR3 is TGTGCCTGGAGTGCACAGAGACAGGGGGAAGCTTTCTTT.